Shown below are 32 T cell receptor beta chains from a single sample sequenced in a study of T-cell memory formation after mild COVID-19 (dated by TCRdb to the early 2020s). The library came from 5' RACE. This sample was sequenced with an Illumina NovaSeq 6000. The raw public data were reprocessed by TCRdb itself: fastp quality trimming at Q25, MiXCR clonotype calling, in-frame beta chains only. Merged by CDR3 protein, the rows form single entries marked with the most common genes and DNA. The sample data list about 250,000 distinct CDR3 sequences, and just over 15% of these were observed just once. The ten biggest clones cover 2% to 2.5% of the sample. The sequencing sample was made of PBMCs or a T cell subset sorted from them (not recorded which). These TCRs come from an adult woman who had mild COVID-19 (a few samples of this study predate the infection). The sample titles of this study are shuffled in the database, so cell type and time point are left out; the donor was told from shared clones.

The chain links TRBV4-1 to TRBJ2-1; TRBD1 aligns across 7 bases. The germline V gene has CDR1 MGHRA and CDR2 YSYEKL. The CDR3 has 12 amino acids. The trim removed 0 bases at V and 15 bases at J, leaving 5 bases unmatched. The CDR3, as DNA: TGCGCCAGCAGCCAAGATAGGACAGGTCGGTTCTTC. Amino acids: CASSQDRTGRFF.

This clonotype was counted only a few times. The chain uses TRBV18 and TRBJ1-4, with a possible D match to TRBD1 (6 bases). The CDR3 loop spans 16 amino acids. In germline, CDR1 is KGHSH, CDR2 LQKENI. V lost 5 bases to trimming and J lost 0 bases, with 13 bases between them. The CDR3 DNA is TGTGCCAGCTCATCCACAGGGATAGCAACTAATGAAAAACTGTTTTTT. Protein sequence: CASSSTGIATNEKLFF.

Only a few counts were recorded for this clonotype. The gene calls are TRBV20-1 and TRBJ1-2; D possibly corresponds to TRBD1 (5 bases). Germline V gives CDR1 DFQATT, CDR2 SNEGSKA (reference sequence). Trimming left V 3 bases short and J 2 bases short, with 16 bases between. The CDR3 totals 15 residues. CDR3 region: CSASGARGTNYGYTF. The CDR3 DNA sequence: TGCAGTGCTAGTGGGGCTAGGGGAACGAACTATGGCTACACCTTC.

This clonotype has only a few counts. The J gene is TRBJ2-1, the V gene TRBV14; D may be TRBD2 (5 bases). Trimming stripped 1 base from V and 0 bases from J, with 10 bases between. Germline lookup yields CDR1 SGHDN and CDR2 FVKESK. This CDR3 spans 16 amino acids. The CDR3 nucleotides are TGTGCCAGCAGCCAAGCCGGACTGTTCTCCTACAATGAGCAGTTCTTC. Translation: CASSQAGLFSYNEQFF.

In its sample, this clonotype was seen many times. The CDR3 nucleotides are TGTGCCAGCAGTCCAAGGGGCCGGGAGCAGTACTTC. Encoded protein: CASSPRGREQYF. The chain recombines TRBV7-2 with TRBJ2-7, with a possible D match to TRBD1 (5 bases). CDR1 SGHTA and CDR2 FQGNSA come from the germline V gene. Trimming took off 6 bases at V and 7 bases at J, with 13 bases between the two ends. The CDR3 length is 12 residues.

This clonotype was counted a few times. The V gene is TRBV24-1, the J gene TRBJ1-2; D is possibly TRBD1 (6 bases). Germline lookup yields CDR1 KGHDR and CDR2 SFDVKD. The V and J ends lost 5 bases and 5 bases respectively, with 11 bases between them. CDR3 size: 13 residues. The CDR3 bases are TGTGCCACCAGTGGCCACACAGGGTATGGCTACACCTTC. Protein sequence: CATSGHTGYGYTF.

This clonotype was counted at least ten times. The chain uses TRBV5-1 and TRBJ2-4, with D tentatively TRBD1 (5 bases). Trimming pared 4 bases from V and 0 bases from J, leaving 14 bases between. Per germline, CDR1 SGHRS and CDR2 YFSETQ. The CDR3 is made up of 16 amino acids. In nucleotides, the CDR3 is TGCGCCAGCAGCCATACAGGCCCGGTAGCCAAAAACATTCAGTACTTC. Protein sequence: CASSHTGPVAKNIQYF.

The chain joins TRBV27 to TRBJ1-1; D uncertain. This CDR3 contains 13 residues. Germline V CDR1 and CDR2: MNHEY, SMNVEV (reference sequence). V was pared by 6 bases and J by 4 bases, with 12 bases between. The CDR3: CASRVESGTEAFF. CDR3 nucleotides: TGTGCCAGCAGGGTGGAGAGTGGCACTGAAGCTTTCTTT.

This clonotype was seen ten or more times. J is TRBJ1-1 and V is TRBV5-1; 8 nucleotides line up with TRBD1. The CDR3 covers 17 residues. Germline V CDR1 and CDR2: SGHRS, YFSETQ. V lost 4 bases and J lost 0; bases outside the gene matches: 11. This chain's CDR3 is CASSPGQGAGMNTEAFF. The CDR3 bases are TGCGCCAGCAGCCCCGGGCAGGGGGCCGGGATGAACACTGAAGCTTTCTTT.

The CDR3 DNA reads as TGTGCCAGCAGCTCGGGAGGGGGTCAAGAGACCCAGTACTTC. It translates to CASSSGGGQETQYF. The chain links TRBV5-5 to TRBJ2-5, with 8 bases lining up with TRBD2. The germline CDR1 and CDR2 sequences are SGHKS and YYEKEE (reference sequence). The junction had 3 bases not matched to a gene; V was cut back by 3 bases and J by 2 bases. CDR3 length: 14 residues.

The chain links TRBV6-1 to TRBJ1-1, with D unresolved. The V gene lost 5 bases and the J gene lost 8 bases, with 6 bases spanning the gap. Germline CDR1 reads MNHNS; CDR2 reads SASEGT. There are 10 residues in the CDR3. The DNA of the CDR3 is TGTGCCAGCAGTAGGCTCGAAGCTTTCTTT. This codes for CASSRLEAFF.

CDR3 coding DNA: TGTGCCAGTAGTAGAGGACTTACAGACTACAATGAGCAGTTCTTC. Residues: CASSRGLTDYNEQFF. The chain employs TRBV19 and TRBJ2-1, with D tentatively TRBD2 (5 bases). V was shortened by 4 bases and J by 3 bases, with 13 bases between the two germline ends. Per the germline V gene, CDR1 is LNHDA and CDR2 is SQIVND (reference sequence). The CDR3 covers 15 residues. Supplemented by reference TRBV19 and TRBJ2-1, the full variable domain reads DGGITQSPKYLFRKEGQNVTLSCEQNLNHDAMYWYRQDPGQGLRLIYYSQIVNDFQKGDIAEGYSVSREKKESFPLTVTSAQKNPTAFYLCASSRGLTDYNEQFFGPGTRLTVL.

The chain employs TRBV7-2 and TRBJ2-4; D remains unclear. The germline CDR1 and CDR2 sequences are SGHTA and FQGNSA. Trimming took off 3 bases at V and 11 bases at J, with 11 bases between the two ends. The CDR3 extends over 12 amino acids. CDR3 residues: CASSFPGILQYF. The CDR3 bases are TGTGCCAGCAGCTTCCCAGGAATCCTTCAGTACTTC.

In its sample, this clonotype was seen a few times. The rearrangement joins TRBV5-4 to TRBJ2-5; 7 nucleotides agree with TRBD2. The CDR3 is 14 amino acids. V lost 3 bases to trimming and J lost 2 bases; unmatched junction nucleotides: 4. Germline V lookup: CDR1 SGHNT, CDR2 YYREEE (reference sequence). In DNA, the CDR3 is TGTGCCAGCAGCTCCCCTAGCGGACAAGAGACCCAGTACTTC. This codes for CASSSPSGQETQYF.

This rearrangement joins TRBV30 to TRBJ2-1, with 11 bases aligning to TRBD2. The V segment lost 5 bases and the J segment 6 bases; nucleotides outside the gene matches: 6. This CDR3 is 14 amino acids long. Germline V gene lookup returns CDR1 GTSNPN and CDR2 SVGIG (reference sequence). CDR3 sequence: CAWDTGTSGNEQFF. In DNA form, the CDR3 reads TGTGCCTGGGATACCGGGACTAGCGGCAATGAGCAGTTCTTC.

This clonotype showed up just a few times. Here the CDR3 reads CASSLGQNRGTEAFF. CDR3 nucleotides: TGTGCCAGCAGCTTAGGGCAAAACAGGGGGACTGAAGCTTTCTTT. The chain has TRBV7-9 and TRBJ1-1; the match to TRBD1 covers 8 bases. Germline loops: CDR1 SEHNR, CDR2 FQNEAQ (reference sequence). This CDR3 region has 15 residues. With V trimmed by 1 base and J by 5 bases, 6 bases remained unmatched.

The J gene is TRBJ2-3, the V gene TRBV18; TRBD2 matches 10 bases. The CDR3 sequence is 14 residues long. J lost 6 bases, V lost 6 bases, and 6 bases had no gene match. Germline V gives CDR1 KGHSH, CDR2 LQKENI. The CDR3 DNA is TGTGCCAGCTCTAAGCGGGAGGGCGTGGATACGCAGTATTTT. Its translation: CASSKREGVDTQYF.

This clonotype came up many times. The V gene is TRBV7-2, the J gene TRBJ2-3; 14 bases map to TRBD2. Germline trimming cut 5 bases from V and 2 bases from J; bases unmatched to any gene: 6. Per germline, CDR1 SGHTA and CDR2 FQGNSA. This CDR3 has 17 amino acids. This CDR3 is CASSRGLAGAATDTQYF. The CDR3 bases are TGTGCCAGCAGCAGGGGACTAGCGGGAGCCGCCACAGATACGCAGTATTTT.

In this sample, this clonotype turned up many times. CDR3 sequence reads: CASSSKPLSYEQYF. Here the CDR3 DNA reads TGTGCCAGCAGCTCAAAACCTCTATCCTACGAGCAGTACTTC. The chain couples TRBV7-8 to TRBJ2-7; D gene ambiguous. Germline CDR1 reads SGHVS; CDR2 reads FQNEAQ. V was pared by 4 bases and J by 1 base, with 11 bases between. This CDR3 has 14 residues. Combining the CDR3 with reference TRBV7-8 and TRBJ2-7 gives the whole variable domain GAGVSQSPRYKVAKRGQDVALRCDPISGHVSLFWYQQALGQGPEFLTYFQNEAQLDKSGLPSDRFFAERPEGSVSTLKIQRTQQEDSAVYLCASSSKPLSYEQYFGPGTRLTVT.

This clonotype showed up many times. The CDR3 loop is CATSDSGGGPSTDTQYF. The CDR3 DNA sequence: TGTGCCACCAGTGATTCTGGCGGGGGGCCTAGCACAGATACGCAGTATTTT. This chain links TRBV24-1 with TRBJ2-3; TRBD2 matches 8 bases. The CDR3 is made up of 17 amino acids. V shed 2 bases, J shed 0 bases, and the junction held 6 bases outside the gene matches. Germline V gives CDR1 KGHDR, CDR2 SFDVKD.

This clonotype was counted at least ten times. The chain couples TRBV20-1 to TRBJ1-2; D remains ambiguous. The V gene lost 0 bases and the J gene lost 3 bases, with 20 bases spanning the gap. This CDR3 has 17 amino acids. The germline V gene has CDR1 DFQATT and CDR2 SNEGSKA (reference sequence). The CDR3 DNA is TGCAGTGCTAGAGATACTCGTATTCCGCAGGCTGACTATGGCTACACCTTC. Its translation is CSARDTRIPQADYGYTF.

The J gene is TRBJ2-1, the V gene TRBV7-3; 11 bases are shared with TRBD2. Germline CDR1 reads SGHTA; CDR2 reads FQGTGA. This CDR3 has 16 amino acids. Losses at the gene ends were 4 bases for V and 7 bases for J; bases not matched to a gene: 9. For the CDR3, the DNA is TGTGCCAGCAGCTCCTTAGCGGGGGGGCCCCCGAATGAGCAGTTCTTC. It encodes CASSSLAGGPPNEQFF.

The chain couples TRBV7-9 to TRBJ2-1, with 7 bases that match TRBD1. Germline values: CDR1 SEHNR, CDR2 FQNEAQ (reference sequence). The CDR3 has 16 amino acids. Trimming took 5 bases from V and 7 from J; bases not matched to a gene: 14. The chain's CDR3 is CASSPHTGVVGNEQFF. CDR3 nucleotides: TGTGCCAGCAGCCCCCATACAGGGGTAGTTGGGAATGAGCAGTTCTTC.

This rearrangement joins TRBV20-1 to TRBJ2-2; 12 nucleotides agree with TRBD1. Germline V gene sequence: CDR1 DFQATT, CDR2 SNEGSKA (reference sequence). The length of the CDR3 is 16 residues. V shed 2 bases and J 5 bases; nucleotides not matched to a gene: 6. The CDR3: CSARSPGQGATGELFF. The CDR3 DNA follows: TGCAGTGCTAGATCACCGGGACAGGGGGCAACCGGGGAGCTGTTTTTT.

Worth noting for this clonotype: A clone one base away is much larger, so this may be a read error. The J gene is TRBJ2-3, the V gene TRBV5-1; D possibly corresponds to TRBD1 (6 bases). Near its end, the DNA agrees better with TRBJ1-5, so the J call may be wrong. The CDR3 is 16 amino acids. CDR1 is SGHRS, CDR2 YFSETQ, per germline. The CDR3 sequence: CASSLVTSGGADTQHF. The DNA of the CDR3 is TGCGCCAGCAGCTTGGTAACTAGCGGGGGGGCAGATACGCAGCATTTT.

This clonotype was recorded a few times. The chain employs TRBV4-1 and TRBJ1-5, with D unresolved. CDR1 and CDR2 from the germline V gene are MGHRA and YSYEKL. The CDR3 has 16 amino acids. V was trimmed by 4 bases and J by 7 bases, leaving 20 bases between them. Here the CDR3 DNA reads TGCGCCAGCAGCCTTAGGAGGGTTAAATTGAACCAGCCCCAGCATTTT. As protein: CASSLRRVKLNQPQHF.

The rearrangement joins TRBV11-2 to TRBJ2-1; D assignment may be TRBD1 or TRBD2 (5 bases each). CDR3 size: 15 residues. CDR1 and CDR2 (germline): SGHAT, FQNNGV. The V end was cut by 5 bases, the J end by 1 base, with 12 bases between. In DNA, the CDR3 is TGTGCCAGCAGCCGCTTGAGGGGATCCTACAATGAGCAGTTCTTC. It translates to CASSRLRGSYNEQFF.

This chain joins TRBV7-8 and TRBJ1-1, with 12 bases fitting TRBD1. CDR1 and CDR2 from the germline V gene are SGHVS and FQNEAQ. V gave up 6 bases and J gave up 1 base; unmatched junction bases: 3. The CDR3 is made up of 15 amino acids. The CDR3 DNA follows: TGTGCCAGCAGTCGGGACAGGGGGCCGAACACTGAAGCTTTCTTT. This translates into CASSRDRGPNTEAFF. The whole variable domain, filled in from reference TRBV7-8 and TRBJ1-1, reads GAGVSQSPRYKVAKRGQDVALRCDPISGHVSLFWYQQALGQGPEFLTYFQNEAQLDKSGLPSDRFFAERPEGSVSTLKIQRTQQEDSAVYLCASSRDRGPNTEAFFGQGTRLTVV.

The V gene is TRBV7-3, the J gene TRBJ1-2; no clear D. CDR1 is SGHTA, CDR2 FQGTGA, per germline. This CDR3 is built from 15 residues. Trimming stripped 8 bases from V and 3 bases from J, with 19 bases between. CDR3 sequence: CASGPQGLQYYGYTF. The CDR3, as DNA: TGTGCCAGCGGCCCGCAAGGACTTCAGTACTATGGCTACACCTTC.

This chain joins TRBV3-1 and TRBJ1-2, with D possibly TRBD1 on 5 matching bases. This CDR3 contains 14 residues. With 4 bases removed from V and 7 bases from J, the gap between germline ends came to 16 bases. CDR1 LGHDT and CDR2 YNNKEL come from the germline V gene (reference sequence). DNA of the CDR3: TGTGCCAGCAGCCTCCGACAGCACCAAGGTGGCTACACCTTC. Amino acids: CASSLRQHQGGYTF.

This chain uses TRBV5-4 with TRBJ2-1; D not certain. The germline gives CDR1 SGHNT, CDR2 YYREEE (reference sequence). The CDR3 is 13 residues long. The V end lost 6 bases, the J end lost 6 bases, and 13 bases lay between the germline ends. The CDR3 DNA is TGTGCCAGCACCAGCCCGACTGGCAATGAGCAGTTCTTC. Translation: CASTSPTGNEQFF.

V and J are TRBV12-3 or TRBV12-4 and TRBJ1-3; TRBD1 might be the D (6 bases). The length of the CDR3 is 16 residues. Trimming left V 4 bases short and J 1 base short, with 14 bases between. The CDR3 bases are TGTGCCAGCAGTTGGTCGGGGGCTCGGTCTGGAAACACCATATATTTT. Its translation is CASSWSGARSGNTIYF.